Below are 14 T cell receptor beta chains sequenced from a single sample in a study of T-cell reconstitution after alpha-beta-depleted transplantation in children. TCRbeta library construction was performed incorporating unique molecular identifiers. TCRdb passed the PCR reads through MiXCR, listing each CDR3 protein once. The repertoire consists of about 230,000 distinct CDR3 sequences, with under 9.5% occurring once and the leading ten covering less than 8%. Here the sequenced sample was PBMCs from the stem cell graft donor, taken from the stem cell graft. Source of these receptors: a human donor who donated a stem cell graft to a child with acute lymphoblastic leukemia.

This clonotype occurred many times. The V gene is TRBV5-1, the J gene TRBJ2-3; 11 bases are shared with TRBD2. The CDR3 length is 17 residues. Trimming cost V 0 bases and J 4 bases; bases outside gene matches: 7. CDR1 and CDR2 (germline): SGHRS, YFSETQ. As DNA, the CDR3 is TGCGCCAGCAGCTTGGGTAGCGGGGGGGCCGTAGCAGATACGCAGTATTTT. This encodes CASSLGSGGAVADTQYF. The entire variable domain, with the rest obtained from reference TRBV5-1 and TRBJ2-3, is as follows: KAGVTQTPRYLIKTRGQQVTLSCSPISGHRSVSWYQQTPGQGLQFLFEYFSETQRNKGNFPGRFSGRQFSNSRSEMNVSTLELGDSALYLCASSLGSGGAVADTQYFGPGTRLTVL.

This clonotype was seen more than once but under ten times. CDR3 DNA: TGTGCCACCAGCAGAGGTGGACTCCCGCGTGATACGCAGTATTTT. The encoded protein is CATSRGGLPRDTQYF. V is TRBV15 and J is TRBJ2-3, with a tentative D call TRBD2 (5 bases). Trimming removed 1 base at V and 6 bases at J, with 14 bases between. There are 15 residues in the CDR3. CDR1 and CDR2 from the germline V gene are LNHNV and YYDKDF (reference sequence).

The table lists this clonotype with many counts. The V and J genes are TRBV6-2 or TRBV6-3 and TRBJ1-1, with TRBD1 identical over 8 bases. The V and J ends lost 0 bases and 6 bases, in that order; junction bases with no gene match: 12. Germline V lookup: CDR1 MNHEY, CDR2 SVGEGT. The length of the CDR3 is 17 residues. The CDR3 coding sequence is TGTGCCAGCAGTTACTCATTAACCGGGACAGGAGTACCTGAAGCTTTCTTT. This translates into CASSYSLTGTGVPEAFF.

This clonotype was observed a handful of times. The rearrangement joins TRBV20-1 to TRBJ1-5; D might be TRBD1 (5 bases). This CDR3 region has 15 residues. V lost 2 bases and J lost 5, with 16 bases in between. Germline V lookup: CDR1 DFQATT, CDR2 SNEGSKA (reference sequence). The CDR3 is CSARMEETAYQPQHF. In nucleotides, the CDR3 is TGCAGTGCTAGAATGGAGGAGACAGCATATCAGCCCCAGCATTTT.

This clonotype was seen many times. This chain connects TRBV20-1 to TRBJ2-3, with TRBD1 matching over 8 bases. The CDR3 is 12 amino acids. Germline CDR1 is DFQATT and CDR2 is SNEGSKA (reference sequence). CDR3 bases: TGCAGCGGGACAGGTAGCACAGATACGCAGTATTTT. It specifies CSGTGSTDTQYF.

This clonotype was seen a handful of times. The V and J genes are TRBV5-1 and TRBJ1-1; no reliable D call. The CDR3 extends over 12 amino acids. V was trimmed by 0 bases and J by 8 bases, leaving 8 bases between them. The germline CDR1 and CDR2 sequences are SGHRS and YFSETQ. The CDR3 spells CASSLGIGEAFF. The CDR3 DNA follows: TGCGCCAGCAGCTTGGGGATCGGGGAAGCTTTCTTT.

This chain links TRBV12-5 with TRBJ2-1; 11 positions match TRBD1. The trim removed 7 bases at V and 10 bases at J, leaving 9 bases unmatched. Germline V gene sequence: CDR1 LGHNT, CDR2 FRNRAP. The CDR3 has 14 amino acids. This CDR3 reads CASARTGGLVEQFF. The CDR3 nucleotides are TGTGCTAGTGCCCGGACAGGGGGCCTGGTCGAGCAGTTCTTC.

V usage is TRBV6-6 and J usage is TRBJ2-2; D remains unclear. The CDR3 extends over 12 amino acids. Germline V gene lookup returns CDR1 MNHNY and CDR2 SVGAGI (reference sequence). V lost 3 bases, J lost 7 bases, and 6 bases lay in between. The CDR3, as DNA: TGTGCCAGCAGTTATATTATCGGGGAGCTGTTTTTT. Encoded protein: CASSYIIGELFF.

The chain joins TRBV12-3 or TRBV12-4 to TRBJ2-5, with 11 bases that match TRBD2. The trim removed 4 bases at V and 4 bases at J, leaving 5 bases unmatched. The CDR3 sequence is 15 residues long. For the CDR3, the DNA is TGTGCCAGCAGTTCGGGACTAGCGGAAAGAGAGACCCAGTACTTC. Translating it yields CASSSGLAERETQYF.

The CDR3 protein is CASRRQSLAGTLTYEQYF. The CDR3 region has the DNA TGTGCCAGCAGGCGTCAGAGCCTAGCGGGGACCCTTACCTACGAGCAGTACTTC. The chain is built from TRBV7-9 and TRBJ2-7; 9 bases agree with TRBD2. After removal of 6 bases from V and 2 bases from J, the junction contained 17 bases not matched to a gene. Germline values: CDR1 SEHNR, CDR2 FQNEAQ (reference sequence). The CDR3 runs 18 residues.

The CDR3 nucleotides are TGTGCCAGCAGTTTTTGGGAAAATAGCAATCAGCCCCAGCATTTT. Protein sequence: CASSFWENSNQPQHF. V usage is TRBV12-3 or TRBV12-4 and J usage is TRBJ1-5; D call uncertain. The V end was cut by 3 bases, the J end by 0 bases, with 9 bases between. The CDR3 sequence is 15 residues long.

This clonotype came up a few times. CDR3 sequence (DNA): TGCGCCAGCAGCCGAGCTCGGGAGACCCAGTACTTC. Amino acid sequence: CASSRARETQYF. The genes are TRBV5-1 and TRBJ2-5; no clear D. Germline V lookup: CDR1 SGHRS, CDR2 YFSETQ. This CDR3 has 12 amino acids. With 4 bases removed from V and 5 bases from J, the gap between germline ends came to 9 bases.

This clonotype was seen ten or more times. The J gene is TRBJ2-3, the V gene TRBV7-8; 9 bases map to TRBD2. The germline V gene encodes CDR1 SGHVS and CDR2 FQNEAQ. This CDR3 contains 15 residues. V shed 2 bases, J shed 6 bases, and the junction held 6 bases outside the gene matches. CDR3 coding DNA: TGTGCCAGCAGCTTATACGGGCTAGCGGGGGATACGCAGTATTTT. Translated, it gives CASSLYGLAGDTQYF.

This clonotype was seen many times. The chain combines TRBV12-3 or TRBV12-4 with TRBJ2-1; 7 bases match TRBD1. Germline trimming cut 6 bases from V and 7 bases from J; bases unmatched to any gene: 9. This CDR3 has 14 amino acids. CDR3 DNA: TGTGCCAGCAGCCGGGACAGCCTAGGGAATGAGCAGTTCTTC. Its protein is CASSRDSLGNEQFF.